This T cell receptor beta chain was sequenced during a study of blood T cell repertoires in COVID-19. Across the whole study: Samples taken during acute and convalescent COVID-19 were collected in the United States, Italy and Spain. PBMCs, B-cell-depleted T cells, or T cells were the source of the cDNA or gDNA that made up the material.

Germline V gene sequence: CDR1 GTSNPN, CDR2 SVGIG (reference sequence). With V trimmed by 1 base and J by 7 bases, 4 bases remained unmatched. This CDR3 contains 14 residues. In the authors' workflow: Reference gene primers were amplified, and this amplification served to estimate nucleated cell counts. Sequenced by immunoSEQ multiplex PCR; TCRdb stores in-frame clones only, minus some. That table is the source of V, J and clone size, and D and trimming were worked out from the DNA. The table lists tens of thousands of clones, about four fifths of them singletons. Sequencing was done on a sample of peripheral blood. The source is a man aged 50 to 60 with active or convalescent COVID-19. The rearrangement uses TRBV30 and TRBJ1-6, with 7 bases matching TRBD1. The CDR3 here is CAWSDRGNNSPLHF. As DNA, the CDR3 is TGTGCCTGGAGTGACAGGGGAAACAATTCACCCCTCCACTTT. Drawing the rest from reference TRBV30 and TRBJ1-6, the complete variable domain is SQTIHQWPATLVQPVGSPLSLECTVEGTSNPNLYWYRQAAGRGLQLLFYSVGIGQISSEVPQNLSASRPQDRQFILSSKKLLLSDSGFYLCAWSDRGNNSPLHFGNGTRLTVT.